Below are 5 T cell receptor beta chains sequenced from a single sample in a study of blood T cells in healthy people across ages. The second PCR ran about 6 to 12 cycles with a sample-barcoded 5' primer and J-beta primers. A single record per CDR3 protein comes from TCRdb applying MiXCR to the 5' RACE reads. The table lists about 1.5 million distinct CDR3 sequences, 40% to 50% of them singletons, with roughly 8.2% in the top ten. The sequenced sample consisted of blood. These receptors came from a young woman in good health.

This clonotype has only a few counts. This chain uses TRBV11-1 with TRBJ2-5; 7 positions match TRBD2. In germline, CDR1 is SGHAT, CDR2 FQDESV (reference sequence). The junction had 14 bases not matched to a gene; V was cut back by 5 bases and J by 5 bases. The CDR3 spans 16 residues. CDR3 bases: TGTGCCAGCAGCCCATCGGGCAGACTAGCAGGGGAGACCCAGTACTTC. It specifies CASSPSGRLAGETQYF.

DNA of the CDR3: TGTGCCAGCAGCCAAGAAATACCCCAGGGGACTAGCACAGATACGCAGTATTTT. Protein sequence: CASSQEIPQGTSTDTQYF. The rearrangement links TRBV4-2 to TRBJ2-3; possibly TRBD1 or TRBD2 for D (6 bases each). Trimming shortened V by 0 bases and J by 0 bases, and 16 bases separated the two germline ends. Germline V gene sequence: CDR1 LGHNA, CDR2 YNFKEQ. The CDR3 is made up of 18 amino acids.

The chain recombines TRBV5-1 with TRBJ1-6; D might be TRBD1 (5 bases). V shed 0 bases and J shed 8 bases, with 12 bases lying between them. From germline, CDR1 is SGHRS and CDR2 YFSETQ. The CDR3 runs to 15 residues. CDR3 DNA sequence: TGCGCCAGCAGCTTGGATCGGGGCGGGGATTCACCCCTCCACTTT. The encoded protein is CASSLDRGGDSPLHF.

This clonotype has only a few counts. The chain joins TRBV7-9 to TRBJ2-4; D is uncertain. Trimming removed 5 bases from V and 1 base from J, with 9 bases in between. The germline CDR1 and CDR2 sequences are SEHNR and FQNEAQ (reference sequence). The CDR3 covers 14 residues. In DNA form, the CDR3 reads TGTGCCAGCAGCCCCGCGGCCGCCAAAAACATTCAGTACTTC. Residues: CASSPAAAKNIQYF.

In its sample, this clonotype was seen a few times. The chain has TRBV6-1 and TRBJ2-4; TRBD2 matches at 11 bases. V gave up 0 bases and J gave up 10 bases; unmatched junction bases: 11. CDR1 is MNHNS, CDR2 SASEGT, per germline. This CDR3 contains 17 residues. CDR3 bases: TGTGCCAGCAGTGAAGCGCTTGGCCTAGCGGGAGGAGTGATTCAGTACTTC. The encoded protein is CASSEALGLAGGVIQYF.